Only a few counts were recorded for the clone carrying this T cell receptor (beta chain). Its specificity is unknown. Clones were read by immunoSEQ multiplex PCR, and TCRdb kept only the in-frame ones, dropping some. The sample gives tens of thousands of clones, more than 65% of which show up once; roughly 15% is in the top ten. Regarding time point: week 35, safety follow-up. The investigators gave 300 ug of mutant IDH1 20-mer peptide in each vaccine dose, together with topical imiquimod. These data originate in a study of a mutant IDH1 vaccine in newly diagnosed glioma. The CDR3 has 15 amino acids. Per germline, CDR1 GTSNPN and CDR2 SVGIG (reference sequence).

The receptor was derived from a man aged 30 to 45 with glioma. The chain employs TRBV30 and TRBJ2-5; D is perhaps TRBD2 (5 bases). TRBJ2-7 explains the end of the DNA better; the J call may be wrong. Sample: PBMCs, taken from a glioma patient whose treatment included an IDH1 peptide vaccine. The chain's CDR3 is CAWRQLTISSYEQYF. CDR3 in DNA: TGTGCCTGGAGACAGCTGACTATTAGCTCCTACGAGCAGTACTTC.